The next 18 T cell receptor beta chains were all read from a single sample in a study of blood T cell repertoires in COVID-19. Using immunoSEQ multiplex PCR, the repertoire was profiled, and TCRdb retains in-frame clones only, with some absent. The table has 110,000 or so clones, about 85% seen once. Sequences were obtained from peripheral blood. These receptors were obtained from a man between 40 and 49 years old with acute or convalescent COVID-19.

The chain links TRBV7-2 to TRBJ2-7; D is perhaps TRBD2 (6 bases). CDR3 length equals 15 residues. V lost 1 base and J lost 3, with 13 bases in between. Germline values: CDR1 SGHTA, CDR2 FQGNSA. The DNA for the CDR3 is TGTGCCAGCAGCTTAGAGGGAGGTGCGAACTACGAGCAGTACTTC. This sequence encodes CASSLEGGANYEQYF.

This chain's CDR3 is CASSSGGLQETQYF. The CDR3 DNA reads as TGTGCCAGCAGCTCTGGCGGTCTCCAAGAGACCCAGTACTTC. The chain has TRBV5-4 and TRBJ2-5, with D hard to call. This CDR3 region has 14 residues. The V gene lost 3 bases and the J gene lost 1 base, with 10 bases spanning the gap. Germline lookup yields CDR1 SGHNT and CDR2 YYREEE (reference sequence).

This sequence joins TRBV7-3 and TRBJ1-6; 10 positions agree with TRBD1. Germline V gene data show CDR1 as SGHTA and CDR2 as FQGTGA. After removal of 1 base from V and 10 bases from J, the junction contained 4 bases not matched to a gene. This CDR3 has 15 amino acids. The CDR3: CASSLMGQGNSPLHF. The CDR3 DNA is TGTGCCAGCAGCTTAATGGGACAGGGGAACTCACCCCTCCACTTT.

This chain joins TRBV27 and TRBJ2-4, with 7 bases lining up with TRBD1. Germline V gives CDR1 MNHEY, CDR2 SMNVEV (reference sequence). The J segment lost 3 bases and the V segment lost 5 bases, leaving 1 base of the junction unmatched. This CDR3 has 13 residues. The CDR3 DNA is TGTGCCAGCAGTCAGGGGGTCAAAAACATTCAGTACTTC. Translation: CASSQGVKNIQYF.

The V gene is TRBV6-5, the J gene TRBJ2-2; a possible D gene is TRBD2 (5 bases). Germline values: CDR1 MNHEY, CDR2 SVGAGI. The V end was cut by 7 bases, the J end by 0 bases, with 12 bases between. This CDR3 has 15 amino acids. CDR3 in DNA: TGTGCCAGCACCCCCTTGAGGGCGAACACCGGGGAGCTGTTTTTT. This gives the protein CASTPLRANTGELFF.

V and J are TRBV6-5 and TRBJ1-2; TRBD1 is a possible D gene (5 bases). This CDR3 spans 14 amino acids. The germline V gene has CDR1 MNHEY and CDR2 SVGAGI. V lost 6 bases and J lost 1, with 12 bases in between. In DNA, the CDR3 is TGTGCCAGCAGCCAGGGCCGCCTTAACTATGGCTACACCTTC. Translating it yields CASSQGRLNYGYTF.

V and J are TRBV19 and TRBJ2-3; D is uncertain. The CDR3 consists of 13 residues. V was cut by 5 bases and J by 4 bases, with 10 bases left in between. Germline V gene lookup returns CDR1 LNHDA and CDR2 SQIVND (reference sequence). CDR3 sequence (DNA): TGTGCCAGTAGTTTAAAGTCGGCAGATACGCAGTATTTT. Protein: CASSLKSADTQYF.

The rearrangement joins TRBV12-5 to TRBJ2-7; weak D call: TRBD2 (6 bases). V shed 4 bases and J shed 2 bases, with 21 bases lying between them. CDR3 length: 17 residues. Germline V CDR1 and CDR2: LGHNT, FRNRAP. The CDR3, as DNA: TGTGCTAGTGGTTGGGCTCCGGGGGAGACGAGGACCTACGAGCAGTACTTC. This sequence encodes CASGWAPGETRTYEQYF.

The rearrangement joins TRBV5-5 to TRBJ1-1; D gene unclear. The CDR3 is 13 residues long. Germline CDR1 is SGHKS and CDR2 is YYEKEE (reference sequence). The V end lost 2 bases, the J end lost 0 bases, and 5 bases lay between the germline ends. CDR3 DNA: TGTGCCAGCAGCTTTCTTATGAACACTGAAGCTTTCTTT. Translating gives CASSFLMNTEAFF.

The chain combines TRBV7-7 with TRBJ2-1, with 14 nucleotides matching TRBD2. This CDR3 has 19 residues. Trimming at V came to 1 base and at J to 8 bases, leaving 13 bases not matched to a gene. Germline CDR1 is SSHAT and CDR2 is FNYEAQ (reference sequence). The CDR3 is CASSLVPTSGGAVGDEQFF. CDR3 nucleotide sequence: TGTGCCAGCAGCTTAGTACCGACTAGCGGGGGGGCCGTAGGAGATGAGCAGTTCTTC.

This clone was seen a few times. J is TRBJ1-1 and V is TRBV27; 11 bases are a match to TRBD1. Germline CDR1 MNHEY, CDR2 SMNVEV (reference sequence). V trimming: 5 bases; J trimming: 4 bases; junction bases outside the gene matches: 6. CDR3 length equals 15 residues. The CDR3 spells CASSPEGTGGTEAFF. The CDR3 bases are TGTGCCAGCAGTCCAGAGGGGACAGGGGGCACTGAAGCTTTCTTT.

This chain joins TRBV7-3 and TRBJ2-1, with D possibly TRBD2 on 5 matching bases. Per the germline V gene, CDR1 is SGHTA and CDR2 is FQGTGA. The V end was cut by 4 bases, the J end by 8 bases, with 9 bases between. This CDR3 has 12 residues. CDR3 region: CASSSTGYEQFF. The CDR3 bases are TGTGCCAGCAGCTCGACGGGGTATGAGCAGTTCTTC.

This clone has just a few counts. The CDR3 loop is CASKQTPPGQGSDEQYF. The CDR3 DNA is TGTGCCAGCAAACAGACCCCACCGGGACAGGGGTCTGACGAGCAGTACTTC. This chain links TRBV27 with TRBJ2-7, with 10 bases aligning to TRBD1. CDR1 and CDR2 (germline): MNHEY, SMNVEV (reference sequence). J gave up 5 bases and V 7 bases, and 17 bases lay outside the gene matches. The length of the CDR3 is 17 residues.

This clone was counted a single time. V and J are TRBV7-2 and TRBJ2-5; 8 nucleotides agree with TRBD1. The V gene's germline CDR1 is SGHTA and CDR2 FQGNSA. This CDR3 is built from 14 residues. After removal of 5 bases from V and 2 bases from J, the junction contained 4 bases not matched to a gene. As DNA, the CDR3 is TGTGCCAGCAGCCGCGACAGGGGACAAGAGACCCAGTACTTC. It yields the protein CASSRDRGQETQYF.

The CDR3 nucleotides are TGTGCCAGTAGTATATCTCTACAGCCCCAGCATTTT. It specifies CASSISLQPQHF. J is TRBJ1-5 and V is TRBV19; D unclear. Deletions cut 2 bases from V and 7 bases from J, with 6 bases between. The CDR3 has 12 residues. CDR1 is LNHDA and CDR2 is SQIVND in the germline V gene (reference sequence). Using reference TRBV19 and TRBJ1-5 for the parts outside the CDR3, the full variable domain is DGGITQSPKYLFRKEGQNVTLSCEQNLNHDAMYWYRQDPGQGLRLIYYSQIVNDFQKGDIAEGYSVSREKKESFPLTVTSAQKNPTAFYLCASSISLQPQHFGDGTRLSIL.

This sequence joins TRBV5-1 and TRBJ2-1, with TRBD1 identical over 8 bases. CDR3 length: 15 amino acids. The V gene end was trimmed by 5 bases and the J gene end by 5 bases; junction bases not matched to a gene: 9. Per germline, CDR1 SGHRS and CDR2 YFSETQ. The CDR3 nucleotides are TGCGCCAGCAGAAGGGCAGGGGGCCCAAACAATGAGCAGTTCTTC. Translating gives CASRRAGGPNNEQFF. Full variable domain (remainder filled in from reference TRBV5-1 and TRBJ2-1): KAGVTQTPRYLIKTRGQQVTLSCSPISGHRSVSWYQQTPGQGLQFLFEYFSETQRNKGNFPGRFSGRQFSNSRSEMNVSTLELGDSALYLCASRRAGGPNNEQFFGPGTRLTVL.

The chain links TRBV7-2 to TRBJ1-6; D ambiguous. V gave up 2 bases and J gave up 9 bases, with 14 bases separating them. CDR1 and CDR2 (germline): SGHTA, FQGNSA. The CDR3 has 15 residues. Here the CDR3 DNA reads TGTGCCAGCAGCTTATATAGTACAGCCGTTTCACCCCTCCACTTT. The encoded protein is CASSLYSTAVSPLHF.

The chain links TRBV7-9 to TRBJ1-1; no firm D call. V was pared by 5 bases and J by 8 bases, with 18 bases between. The CDR3 runs to 14 residues. Germline assignment: CDR1 SEHNR and CDR2 FQNEAQ (reference sequence). The CDR3, as DNA: TGTGCCAGCAGCGAGGACGGAGGACGGACCGAAGCTTTCTTT. Translating gives CASSEDGGRTEAFF.